The present TCR beta chain was sequenced within a study of T-cell reconstitution after alpha-beta-depleted transplantation in children. The library targeted TCRbeta and was prepared with unique molecular identifiers. Using its own MiXCR run on the PCR reads, TCRdb lists one record per CDR3 protein. The sample carries roughly 590,000 distinct CDR3 sequences, roughly 17% recorded once. Germline V gene data show CDR1 as SGHTA and CDR2 as FQGNSA. This CDR3 has 17 residues. Deletions cut 5 bases from V and 1 base from J, with 20 bases between. The chain uses TRBV7-2 and TRBJ1-1; TRBD1 is a possible D gene (6 bases). The receptor's source is a human donor who donated a stem cell graft to a child with acute myeloid leukemia. The sample was PBMCs from the stem cell graft donor, taken from the stem cell graft. The CDR3 DNA sequence: TGTGCCAGCAGCCACGAGGGGCCGACAGGTGGGAACACTGAAGCTTTCTTT. It translates to CASSHEGPTGGNTEAFF. Full variable domain (missing parts from reference TRBV7-2 and TRBJ1-1): GAGVSQSPSNKVTEKGKDVELRCDPISGHTALYWYRQSLGQGLEFLIYFQGNSAPDKSGLPSDRFSAERTGGSVSTLTIQRTQQEDSAVYLCASSHEGPTGGNTEAFFGQGTRLTVV.